These 6 T cell receptor beta chains share one sample of origin, sequenced in a study of cytomegalovirus exposure and HLA in healthy donors (dated by TCRdb to 2017 to 2019). The library was generated by the immunoSEQ multiplex PCR assay. For the multiplex PCR, a mixture combining 60 forward primers for TCR Vbeta segments and 13 reverse primers for TCR Jbeta segments was used. Imported from immuneACCESS, the table was reduced by TCRdb to in-frame sequences with V and J called. These copies leave out some clones; in studies compared against another copy, an unresolved V gene accounts for under half, and the cause of the remainder is not known. The sample's records list roughly 50,000 clones. Of the sample, about 2% falls within the top ten clones. Sample: PBMCs. The receptors here all came from a woman aged 35 to 49 in good health and CMV-seronegative.

The chain employs TRBV14 and TRBJ2-7, with 8 bases that match TRBD2. Germline-derived CDR1 and CDR2 are SGHDN and FVKESK. This CDR3 has 15 residues. After removal of 3 bases from V and 1 base from J, the junction contained 5 bases not matched to a gene. This CDR3 reads CASSQEGLGSYEQYF. CDR3 in DNA: TGTGCCAGCAGCCAGGAGGGACTAGGGTCCTACGAGCAGTACTTC.

CDR3 amino acids: CASSPTGRSYEQYF. Here the CDR3 DNA reads TGTGCCAGCAGTCCGACAGGGAGATCCTACGAGCAGTACTTC. V is TRBV11-3 and J is TRBJ2-7, with 7 bases that match TRBD1. CDR1 is SGHNT and CDR2 is YENEEA in the germline V gene. J lost 1 base, V lost 6 bases, and 6 bases had no gene match. This CDR3 is built from 14 residues.

This rearrangement joins TRBV7-8 to TRBJ2-1; possible D gene TRBD2, 7 bases. V was pared by 4 bases and J by 5 bases, with 18 bases between. Germline values: CDR1 SGHVS, CDR2 FQNEAQ. The CDR3 loop spans 16 amino acids. The CDR3 region is CASSSPRRGLNNEQFF. DNA for the CDR3: TGTGCCAGCAGCTCCCCGCGGCGGGGGCTAAACAATGAGCAGTTCTTC.

The chain employs TRBV7-2 and TRBJ2-3; 13 bases align to TRBD2. Unmatched junction bases numbered 6, after V lost 5 bases and J lost 4 bases. The CDR3 loop spans 16 amino acids. Germline V CDR1 and CDR2: SGHTA, FQGNSA. Here the CDR3 DNA reads TGTGCCAGCAGCACCGGACTAGCGGGGGTTTCAGATACGCAGTATTTT. Translated, it gives CASSTGLAGVSDTQYF.

The V gene is TRBV9, the J gene TRBJ1-2; TRBD1 matches at 8 bases. The CDR3 totals 18 residues. The V and J ends lost 4 bases and 5 bases, in that order; junction bases with no gene match: 19. Germline loops: CDR1 SGDLS, CDR2 YYNGEE. This CDR3 is CASSSKRQGASPKYGYTF. CDR3 nucleotide sequence: TGTGCCAGCAGCTCAAAGAGGCAGGGGGCGTCCCCCAAATATGGCTACACCTTC.

This chain connects TRBV7-2 to TRBJ2-5, with 8 bases identical to TRBD2. CDR3 length: 16 residues. Trimming removed 4 bases from V and 3 bases from J; junction bases left unmatched: 10. Germline CDR1 reads SGHTA; CDR2 reads FQGNSA. CDR3 in DNA: TGTGCCAGCAGCTGGGGGGATACTAGCGGAAAAGAGACCCAGTACTTC. It encodes CASSWGDTSGKETQYF.